Listed below are T cell receptor beta chains from one sample, sequenced in a study of T cell changes during pregnancy in multiple sclerosis. Libraries were prepared by immunoSEQ multiplex PCR; TCRdb keeps only in-frame clonotypes and omits some of them. This table has 60,000 to 85,000 clones, around 92% appearing once. Sequenced here: peripheral blood, sampled in the second trimester of pregnancy. The receptors were sampled from a female donor in good health, enrolled as a control in a pregnancy study. Both conserved end residues are part of each CDR3. A D gene is named only where the DNA matches it firmly. Clone sizes are given selectively: once, few, many, or a class where the clone is expanded.

TRBV7-2	-	TRBJ1-2	-	TGTGCCAGCAGCCCGGCCGGGGGGCCATCCAACTATGGCTACACCTTC	CASSPAGGPSNYGYTF
TRBV6-1	-	TRBJ1-2	-	TGTGCCAGCAGTGAAAGCGATGGCTACACCTTC	CASSESDGYTF
TRBV27	-	TRBJ1-5	once	TGTGCCAGCAAGCCTTCCCGGGATCAGCCCCAGCATTTT	CASKPSRDQPQHF
TRBV2	-	TRBJ2-7	-	TGTGCCAGCAGGGAGTACTACGAGCAGTACTTC	CASREYYEQYF
TRBV9	TRBD1	TRBJ2-6	-	TGTGCCAGCAGCGGAGAGACAGGGCTCTTCTCTGGGGCCAACGTCCTGACTTTC	CASSGETGLFSGANVLTF
TRBV29-1	-	TRBJ1-5	once	TGCAGCGTTGACGGGGGCGGGGGTCGGCCCCAGCATTTT	CSVDGGGGRPQHF
TRBV11-1	-	TRBJ1-2	-	TGTGCCAGCAGCCCCGGGGGTAGCGGTTTCTATGGCTACACCTTC	CASSPGGSGFYGYTF
TRBV25-1	-	TRBJ1-1	-	TGTGCCAGCAATCCCAAGACGGGGGACACTGAAGCTTTCTTT	CASNPKTGDTEAFF
TRBV27	TRBD2	TRBJ2-1	-	TGTGCCAGCAACAGTCTAGCGGGGACCTACAATGAGCAGTTCTTC	CASNSLAGTYNEQFF
TRBV9	TRBD1	TRBJ2-4	-	TGTGCCAGCAACAAACCGGGACAGGAGCTGTACTTC	CASNKPGQELYF
TRBV4-3	-	TRBJ1-6	once	TGCGCCAGCAGCCAAGAGGCCGGAGGGTCGGGGTCACCCCTCCACTTT	CASSQEAGGSGSPLHF
TRBV5-1	-	TRBJ2-2	-	TGCGCCAGCAGGGACAGCCTGAACACCGGGGAGCTGTTTTTT	CASRDSLNTGELFF
TRBV28	TRBD1	TRBJ1-6	-	TGTGCCAGCAGTCAATCAGGGGGCGCCGGTTCACCCCTCCACTTT	CASSQSGGAGSPLHF
TRBV18	-	TRBJ1-1	-	TGTGCCAGCTCACTGTCGACAGCACTCCGGGGGGGCACTGAAGCTTTCTTT	CASSLSTALRGGTEAFF
TRBV29-1	TRBD1	TRBJ1-2	-	TGCAGCGTTGTTTCAGGGGGCGCCTATGGCTACACCTTC	CSVVSGGAYGYTF
TRBV9	-	TRBJ2-3	-	TGTGCCAGCAGCCAACTCACCCTTAGACATAGAACTAGCACAGATACGCAGTATTTT	CASSQLTLRHRTSTDTQYF
TRBV5-8	-	TRBJ1-2	-	TGTGCCAGCAGCCATGTGAGGAGGCGGGGCTACACCTTC	CASSHVRRRGYTF
TRBV11-3	TRBD1	TRBJ1-1	-	TGTGCCAGCAGCGCCCAGACAGGGGTGGTCCGATCGGCCGAAGCTTTCTTT	CASSAQTGVVRSAEAFF
TRBV10-3	-	TRBJ2-5	-	TGTGCTTCAGGGGAAGAGACCCAGTACTTC	CASGEETQYF
TRBV10-3	TRBD1	TRBJ2-7	-	TGTGCCATAGGGACAGGACAGGGCAACGAGCAGTACTTC	CAIGTGQGNEQYF
TRBV6-4	-	TRBJ1-4	-	TGTGCCAGCAGTTCAGGGTGGGACATTGAAAAACTGTTTTTT	CASSSGWDIEKLFF
TRBV10-1	TRBD1	TRBJ2-3	-	TGCGCCAGCAGCCCGACAGGGGAGGTAGATACGCAGTATTTT	CASSPTGEVDTQYF
TRBV5-1	TRBD1	TRBJ1-2	-	TGCGCCAGCAGCTTGGGGGTAGGGGGCGTTGCTAACTATGGCTACACCTTC	CASSLGVGGVANYGYTF
TRBV5-5	TRBD1	TRBJ1-5	-	TGTGCCAGCAGCATTTCCGGGACAGGGGTCGGCAATCAGCCCCAGCATTTT	CASSISGTGVGNQPQHF
TRBV5-6	TRBD2	TRBJ2-7	-	TGTGCCAGCAGCTTGAGGCTAGCGGGCGGAAGCTCCTACGAGCAGTACTTC	CASSLRLAGGSSYEQYF
TRBV28	TRBD2	TRBJ2-7	-	TGTGCCAGCAGTTCTACCCCCGACCTTCTAGCGGGAGTCTACGAGCAGTACTTC	CASSSTPDLLAGVYEQYF
TRBV11-3	TRBD2	TRBJ2-1	-	TGTGCCAGCAGCACCCGGGCTAGCGGGAGGTATGAGCAGTTCTTC	CASSTRASGRYEQFF
TRBV5-1	-	TRBJ2-2	-	TGCGCCAGCAGCTATGGCCGGAACACCGGGGAGCTGTTTTTT	CASSYGRNTGELFF
TRBV18	TRBD2	TRBJ2-1	-	TGTGCCAGCTCCCTAAGCGGGAGGGCTTATGAGCAGTTCTTC	CASSLSGRAYEQFF
TRBV7-2	-	TRBJ2-5	-	TGTGCCAGCAGCTTATTTGGGGGCGAGACCCAGTACTTC	CASSLFGGETQYF
TRBV4-2	-	TRBJ1-2	few	TGTGCCAGCAGCCAAGATCAGGGGCAGCCTCATCACACCTTC	CASSQDQGQPHHTF
TRBV19	TRBD2	TRBJ2-1	-	TGTGCCAGTAGTCCCCGAGACGTAGCGGGGAGAAAAGGGGAGCAGTTCTTC	CASSPRDVAGRKGEQFF
TRBV2	-	TRBJ2-4	-	TGTGCCAGCAAACAGGGAGAAGGGATCATTCAGTACTTC	CASKQGEGIIQYF
TRBV5-6	-	TRBJ1-2	-	TGTGCCAGCAGCTTGAGCGGTTCTAACTATGGCTACACCTTC	CASSLSGSNYGYTF
TRBV25-1	-	TRBJ1-2	-	TGTGCCAGCAGTGGGACGGGGAACTATGGCTACACCTTC	CASSGTGNYGYTF
TRBV28	TRBD2	TRBJ2-7	-	TGTGCCAGCAGCCTCGGGGGGTCCACCCCCTACGAGCAGTACTTC	CASSLGGSTPYEQYF
TRBV9	TRBD1	TRBJ1-1	-	TGTGCCAGCAGCGTCTCCCCAACAGGGGACACTGAAGCTTTCTTT	CASSVSPTGDTEAFF
TRBV2	-	TRBJ2-7	-	TGTGCCAGCAGTCCACTTACCTACGAGCAGTACTTC	CASSPLTYEQYF
TRBV7-6	-	TRBJ2-2	-	TGTGCCAGCAGCCCGAGTTCGGCGGGTCACACCGGGGAGCTGTTTTTT	CASSPSSAGHTGELFF
TRBV27	TRBD2	TRBJ2-7	-	TGTGCCAGCAGTTTGGGGGGGACTTTGAGGTACGAGCAGTACTTC	CASSLGGTLRYEQYF